The clone carrying this TCR beta chain occurred a few times. These data belong to a study of cytomegalovirus exposure and HLA in healthy donors. Use of 60 Vbeta and 13 Jbeta primers characterized the PCR. Method: immunoSEQ multiplex PCR; TCRdb's copy keeps in-frame clones and lacks some. The sample shows about 89,000 clones, around four fifths of them seen only once. Germline V lookup: CDR1 SGHTS, CDR2 YDEGEE. This CDR3 comprises 16 residues. Trimming cost V 4 bases and J 3 bases, with 18 bases left between them. The receptor was derived from a man in his thirties or forties in good health and CMV-seronegative. J is TRBJ2-3 and V is TRBV5-8; possible D gene TRBD1, 6 bases. Material for sequencing was PBMCs. CDR3 DNA: TGTGCCAGCAGCCAAATGGGGGCAGGCGCGACAGATACGCAGTATTTT. Its protein is CASSQMGAGATDTQYF.